This T cell receptor beta chain originates from a study of T cells in Graves' hyperthyroidism and ophthalmopathy. This clonotype was counted at least ten times. CDR1 and CDR2 (germline): SGHVS, FQNEAQ. The CDR3 covers 15 residues. Deletions cut 1 base from V and 2 bases from J, with 8 bases between. The TCR beta CDR3 regions underwent amplification using RNA transcripts as the source. HTBI primers were employed in a first-round RT-PCR of the TCR CDR3. TCRdb analysed the multiplex PCR reads with MiXCR anew, one entry per CDR3 protein. This table holds 350,000 or so distinct CDR3 sequences, around 18% found once.

This sequence joins TRBV7-8 and TRBJ2-2; unclear D gene. This TCR was recovered from a woman between 40 and 50 years old with Graves' ophthalmopathy. The material sequenced was blood. In DNA form, the CDR3 reads TGTGCCAGCAGCTTAGGTTACCTCAACACCGGGGAGCTGTTTTTT. Protein: CASSLGYLNTGELFF. Full variable domain (outside the CDR3, taken from reference TRBV7-8 and TRBJ2-2): GAGVSQSPRYKVAKRGQDVALRCDPISGHVSLFWYQQALGQGPEFLTYFQNEAQLDKSGLPSDRFFAERPEGSVSTLKIQRTQQEDSAVYLCASSLGYLNTGELFFGEGSRLTVL.